This T cell receptor (beta chain) was sequenced for a study of T cell repertoires in cytomegalovirus infection (dated by TCRdb to the late 2010s). A note on the overall study: Donor HLA type was relevant to the analysis, as public TCR beta signatures indicated carriage of CMV infection together with the matching HLA type.

Study-wide conclusions, independent of this receptor: The ex vivo response was dominated by HLA-C-restricted CMV-specific TCR beta clonotypes, and the single most frequent clonotype in two of eight donors was supplied by these HLA-C-restricted clonotypes. In both this cohort and an independent cohort of 352 donors, the cumulative frequency of public TCR beta family members distinguished carriers of CMV infection plus the relevant HLA type.

Turning to this clonotype: It lacks a known antigen. No much larger clone exists at a distance of one base, and base qualities are not known.

From a lookup of the germline V gene, CDR1 and CDR2 are MNHEY and SVGEGT. V ends up 6 bases short and J 8 bases short, with an unmatched junction base count of 5. Counted from cysteine to phenylalanine, this CDR3 has 14 amino acids. The only DNA kept is the CDR3, 42 bases in frame from the first base. The sequencer listed for this sample is Illumina HiSeq 1500. TCRdb reprocessed the public reads (quality trimming at Q25 with fastp, clone calling with MiXCR) and kept in-frame beta chains. One record per CDR3 amino acid sequence lists the most common genes and DNA. Across this sample there are around 260,000 distinct CDR3 sequences, with more than 20% seen only once. The ten most abundant clones make up approximately 15% of the sample.

The chain couples TRBV6-2 or TRBV6-3 to TRBJ2-1, and 12 junctional nucleotides match TRBD2. The source is a human donor in good health (CMV status not recorded). Some clones in this sample may be carry-over from other donors' samples. The sequencing input was PBMCs. The DNA sequence is TGTGCCAGCAGACTACTAGCGGGAGGCTATGAGCAGTTCTTC. The encoded protein is CASRLLAGGYEQFF.